These 19 T cell receptor beta chains share one sample of origin, sequenced in a study of PD-1 blockade in classical Hodgkin lymphoma (dated by TCRdb to about 2020). Libraries were constructed by the immunoSEQ multiplex PCR assay. This is the immuneACCESS table as TCRdb keeps it, with only in-frame sequences that have V and J called. A part of the clones is gone; compared with another copy, unresolved V genes explain less than half, and the rest is unexplained. This sample gives 40,000 to 50,000 clones in total; roughly 78% of them show up just once. The ten most abundant clones make up roughly an eighth of the sample. Explained via the paper, the time point label denotes: cycle 1 day 1 (C1D1), immediately before nivolumab initiation. Relapse after autologous stem cell transplantation had occurred in all trial patients, and cohorts A, B and C were distinguished by prior brentuximab vedotin exposure.

The specimen was peripheral blood mononuclear cells (PBMCs), collected at baseline. The source of these receptors is a human donor with classical Hodgkin lymphoma.

Only a few counts were recorded for this clone. This chain joins TRBV2 and TRBJ1-3; D is perhaps TRBD1 (5 bases). The CDR3 is 16 residues long. From germline, CDR1 is SNHLY and CDR2 FYNNEI. V gave up 1 base and J gave up 0 bases, with 10 bases separating them. The CDR3 nucleotides are TGTGCCAGCAGTGAAGAACAGGCCAGCTCTGGAAACACCATATATTTT. Amino acid sequence: CASSEEQASSGNTIYF. The complete variable domain, with remaining parts taken from reference TRBV2 and TRBJ1-3, reads EPEVTQTPSHQVTQMGQEVILRCVPISNHLYFYWYRQILGQKVEFLVSFYNNEISEKSEIFDDQFSVERPDGSNFTLKIRSTKLEDSAMYFCASSEEQASSGNTIYFGEGSWLTVV.

The chain links TRBV12-5 to TRBJ2-7, with D perhaps being TRBD1 or TRBD2 (6 bases each). Germline CDR1 is LGHNT and CDR2 is FRNRAP. Trimming took 6 bases from V and 3 from J, leaving 21 bases between them. The CDR3 has 16 residues. The CDR3 loop reads CASGEGRGLAHYEQYF. The CDR3 DNA sequence: TGTGCTAGTGGGGAAGGCCGGGGGCTAGCACACTACGAGCAGTACTTC.

The table lists this clone with a few counts. The gene calls are TRBV7-2 and TRBJ2-5, with 9 bases fitting TRBD1. This CDR3 contains 16 residues. From germline, CDR1 is SGHTA and CDR2 FQGNSA. J gave up 5 bases and V 0 bases, and 7 bases lay outside the gene matches. CDR3 coding DNA: TGTGCCAGCAGCTTAGCGCCCGGACAGGGGAGGGAGACCCAGTACTTC. Translated: CASSLAPGQGRETQYF.

This clone has just one count. The chain couples TRBV6-5 to TRBJ2-7; D gene uncertain. The CDR3 totals 13 residues. V was shortened by 6 bases and J by 1 base, with 10 bases between the two germline ends. Germline V gene sequence: CDR1 MNHEY, CDR2 SVGAGI. CDR3 protein: CASRLWTSYEQYF. The CDR3, as DNA: TGTGCCAGCAGGCTATGGACGTCCTACGAGCAGTACTTC.

The chain has TRBV14 and TRBJ1-1; D might be TRBD1 (5 bases). Germline V CDR1 and CDR2: SGHDN, FVKESK. CDR3 length equals 15 residues. Trimming took 4 bases from V and 11 from J, leaving 23 bases between them. CDR3 amino acids: CASSLPGHGLKGAFF. DNA of the CDR3: TGTGCCAGCAGCCTCCCCGGACATGGCCTTAAGGGGGCTTTCTTT.

This chain links TRBV18 with TRBJ2-7, with 11 bases that match TRBD2. V lost 0 bases and J lost 7; bases outside the gene matches: 5. The germline V gene has CDR1 KGHSH and CDR2 LQKENI. This CDR3 region has 15 residues. The CDR3: CASSPPASGGWEQYF. DNA of the CDR3: TGTGCCAGCTCACCACCGGCTAGCGGGGGGTGGGAGCAGTACTTC.

The rearrangement joins TRBV7-8 to TRBJ1-2; TRBD1 matches at 7 bases. J gave up 2 bases and V 1 base, and 1 base lay outside the gene matches. Per germline, CDR1 SGHVS and CDR2 FQNEAQ. The CDR3 runs to 14 residues. The CDR3: CASSLGDSNYGYTF. The DNA for the CDR3 is TGTGCCAGCAGCTTAGGGGACAGCAACTATGGCTACACCTTC.

CDR3 amino acids: CASSPGGAEAFF. The DNA of the CDR3 is TGTGCCAGCAGCCCGGGGGGTGCTGAAGCTTTCTTT. The chain carries TRBV9 and TRBJ1-1; D might be TRBD1 (5 bases). Trimming stripped 4 bases from V and 6 bases from J, with 10 bases between. Germline lookup yields CDR1 SGDLS and CDR2 YYNGEE. The CDR3 contains 12 residues.

The CDR3 protein is CASSPLLENTEAFF. The CDR3 region has the DNA TGCGCCAGCAGCCCCCTCTTGGAGAACACTGAAGCTTTCTTT. This rearrangement joins TRBV4-3 to TRBJ1-1; D gene ambiguous. Looked up from germline, CDR1 is LGHNA and CDR2 is YSLEER. With 4 bases removed from V and 1 base from J, the gap between germline ends came to 10 bases. This CDR3 comprises 14 residues.

The chain is built from TRBV19 and TRBJ1-5; D not resolved. The CDR3 totals 16 residues. V gave up 2 bases and J gave up 4 bases, with 15 bases separating them. CDR1 and CDR2 from the germline V gene are LNHDA and SQIVND (reference sequence). Written as DNA, the CDR3 is TGTGCCAGTAGTATATCGGCAGCTACCTCTAATCAGCCCCAGCATTTT. Translating it yields CASSISAATSNQPQHF.

This chain joins TRBV20-1 and TRBJ2-3, with a possible D match to TRBD2 (5 bases). The CDR3 totals 10 residues. CDR1 DFQATT and CDR2 SNEGSKA come from the germline V gene (reference sequence). In DNA, the CDR3 is TGCAGCCCTGCGGGCGATACGCAGTATTTT. Its protein product is CSPAGDTQYF.

This clone was seen only a few times. V usage is TRBV11-2 and J usage is TRBJ1-1; D unclear. Trimming took off 1 base at V and 7 bases at J, with 7 bases between the two ends. In germline, CDR1 is SGHAT, CDR2 FQNNGV. This CDR3 has 12 amino acids. Here the CDR3 reads CASSLVVSEAFF. CDR3 coding DNA: TGTGCCAGCAGCTTAGTGGTTAGTGAAGCTTTCTTT. The full variable domain, rest sourced from reference TRBV11-2 and TRBJ1-1, is EAGVAQSPRYKIIEKRQSVAFWCNPISGHATLYWYQQILGQGPKLLIQFQNNGVVDDSQLPKDRFSAERLKGVDSTLKIQPAKLEDSAVYLCASSLVVSEAFFGQGTRLTVV.

This chain uses TRBV9 with TRBJ1-5; D call uncertain. This CDR3 region has 13 residues. The V gene's germline CDR1 is SGDLS and CDR2 YYNGEE. Trimming removed 3 bases at V and 7 bases at J, with 11 bases between. In nucleotides, the CDR3 is TGTGCCAGCAGCGCCGACACGGTGCAGCCCCAGCATTTT. It translates to CASSADTVQPQHF.

This chain joins TRBV4-1 and TRBJ2-7; TRBD2 aligns across 10 bases. The V and J ends lost 2 bases and 2 bases, in that order; junction bases with no gene match: 6. The CDR3 is made up of 16 amino acids. Germline CDR1 MGHRA, CDR2 YSYEKL. The CDR3 region has the DNA TGCGCCAGCAGCCAATGGCCTAGCGGGAGCACCTACGAGCAGTACTTC. As protein: CASSQWPSGSTYEQYF.

The chain employs TRBV11-3 and TRBJ2-2, with 7 bases fitting TRBD1. The CDR3 loop spans 16 amino acids. V was clipped by 1 base and J by 4 bases; unmatched bases: 6. CDR1 is SGHNT and CDR2 is YENEEA in the germline V gene. The CDR3 DNA follows: TGTGCCAGCAGCTTAGTAGGGGGCCCAGGCACCGGGGAGCTGTTTTTT. It is translated as CASSLVGGPGTGELFF.

The chain is built from TRBV19 and TRBJ2-1, with a weak D call TRBD1 (6 bases). CDR1 is LNHDA, CDR2 SQIVND, per germline (reference sequence). V was trimmed by 5 bases and J by 6 bases, leaving 20 bases between them. The CDR3 runs to 16 residues. The CDR3 DNA sequence: TGTGCCAGTAGTGATGAGGAGGAGATAGGGGGCAATGAGCAGTTCTTC. Translating gives CASSDEEEIGGNEQFF.

This rearrangement joins TRBV7-2 to TRBJ2-5; the D is unclear. Germline loops: CDR1 SGHTA, CDR2 FQGNSA. The V and J ends lost 2 bases and 0 bases respectively, with 7 bases between them. The CDR3 has 14 residues. DNA of the CDR3: TGTGCCAGCAGCTTAAATCAGGACCAAGAGACCCAGTACTTC. Translating gives CASSLNQDQETQYF. The full variable domain, in which reference TRBV7-2 and TRBJ2-5 provide the parts outside the CDR3, is GAGVSQSPSNKVTEKGKDVELRCDPISGHTALYWYRQSLGQGLEFLIYFQGNSAPDKSGLPSDRFSAERTGGSVSTLTIQRTQQEDSAVYLCASSLNQDQETQYFGPGTRLLVL.

V usage is TRBV11-2 and J usage is TRBJ2-1; 7 bases are shared with TRBD1. Germline values: CDR1 SGHAT, CDR2 FQNNGV. This CDR3 comprises 15 residues. Germline trimming cut 6 bases from V and 0 bases from J; bases unmatched to any gene: 5. This chain's CDR3 is CASRSGTDSYNEQFF. The CDR3 nucleotides are TGTGCCAGCAGGTCCGGGACAGACTCCTACAATGAGCAGTTCTTC.

This clone occurred a few times. The J gene is TRBJ1-5, the V gene TRBV10-3; no definite D call. Trimming took 6 bases from V and 5 from J, leaving 14 bases between them. From germline, CDR1 is ENHRY and CDR2 SYGVKD. CDR3 length: 14 residues. The CDR3 DNA reads as TGTGCCATCAGGGAACACCCAACTGATCAGCCCCAGCATTTT. It is translated as CAIREHPTDQPQHF.